This TCR beta chain was retrieved from a study of human T cells and chemical hapten exposure (dated by TCRdb to about 2021). Background for the entire study: For sensitization, 2% DPC in acetone was applied to a 2 cm by 2 cm area of upper inner arm skin. The mostly female patient cohort included alopecia areata with under or over 50% scalp involvement, alopecia totalis and alopecia universalis. Libraries were pooled for sequencing, and per-sample TCR yields varied mainly because of small differences in library volumes within the pool. About 30 alopecia patients provided blood for TCR sequencing at one to four time points (pre-sensitization, 2, 6 and 24 weeks). Patch tests used Finn chambers with 0.01% DPC on the upper back, scored after 6 days by International Contact Dermatitis Research Group standards. Blood was sampled from patients pre-sensitization (week 0) and at 2, 6 and about 24 weeks after DPC sensitization. The study tracked peripheral blood TCR repertoire changes in vivo during primary and secondary sensitization to the hapten diphenylcyclopropenone (DPC) in alopecia patients. Patients additionally received weekly therapeutic DPC doses to the scalp throughout the approximately 24-week study period. What the research found in general, with its limitations: Significantly more large CDR3 similarity clusters were formed by expanded TCRs than by pre-sensitization or healthy control sets, consistent with antigen-driven responses. Repeated subsampling changed both the strength of the expansion versus patch-test correlation and the threshold at which the correlation became significant. The number of PT1 expanded TCRs positively correlated with patch test score, significant at thresholds 8, 16 and 32 but not 4. All patients had alopecia, a presumed autoimmune disease, so their immune response might differ from that of healthy individuals. The number of TCRs above 1 in 1000 frequency did not change with DPC sensitization; there was no evidence of global repertoire structure alterations.

V is clipped by 0 bases and J by 0 bases, and the sequence between their germline boundaries is 6 bases long. There are 15 amino acids in the CDR3, from cysteine to phenylalanine inclusive. Of the read, only the CDR3 DNA is kept; its 45 bases are in frame from base 1. Reading the germline V gene (reference sequence) gives CDR1 LNHNV and CDR2 YYDKDF. About this clonotype: Its antigen is not yet known. Within one base of it there is no much larger clone, and no base qualities were kept.

The time point label, as the study defines it: pre-sensitization, week 0. This specimen's treatment or condition label, per the study, means: therapeutic diphenylcyclopropenone sensitization with weekly scalp DPC. Blood at each patch-test visit was drawn before the patch test was applied. Patients were eligible if aged 18 to 70, diagnosed with alopecia and judged suitable for DPC therapy, and pregnant patients were excluded. Total RNA was extracted from unfractionated whole blood that had been collected in Tempus Blood RNA tubes. The protocol used for the library was RACE. These reads were obtained on a NextSeq 500. Library preparation attached unique molecular identifiers to individual cDNA molecules for quantitative, reproducible TCR counting. Each blood RNA sample was used to sequence both TCR alpha and TCR beta chains. Per the source publication's procedure: A median of approximately 100,000 TCRs per sample was observed, with a range of 23,224 to 690,600. V, J and CDR3 annotation of the TCR reads was carried out using the Decombinator software suite. To make PS versus PT1 abundance plots, every sample was subsampled to the same number of TCRs (28,000). TCRs were defined as expanded if absent before sensitization and observed at least eight times at the 2-week time point. The raw public reads went through TCRdb reprocessing: fastp at Q25, MiXCR clone calling, in-frame beta chains kept. Rows are unified per CDR3 protein, each entry keeping the most common DNA and genes. These V and J calls rely on TCRdb rather than the paper's analysis. The sample yields 180,000 or so distinct CDR3 sequences; around 30% were counted once. The top ten clonotypes cover 2.9% of the sample.

The sequence derives from a woman younger than 45 with alopecia areata. Some clones in this sample may be carry-over from other donors' samples. This chain is built from TRBV15 and TRBJ2-4; the D segment cannot be called with confidence. The sample consisted of whole blood, taken in connection with sensitization to the hapten diphenylcyclopropenone (DPC). This receptor has the CDR3 CATSRDTGAKNIQYF. The nucleotides read TGTGCCACCAGCAGAGATACCGGAGCCAAAAACATTCAGTACTTC.